Below are 6 T cell receptor beta chains sequenced from a single sample in a study of CD8 T cells in Susac syndrome. Random hexamers served to reverse transcribe roughly 0.5 to 1 ug RNA. TCRdb re-called the immunoSEQ multiplex PCR reads through MiXCR, storing one row per CDR3 protein. The data hold about 240,000 distinct CDR3 sequences, with around 96% observed a single time. The specimen was CD4+ T cells from PBMCs. These receptors were obtained from a human donor with Susac syndrome.

This rearrangement joins TRBV4-1 to TRBJ1-5; tentative D call: TRBD1 (5 bases). The ends were cut back, 3 bases at V and 4 bases at J, with 13 bases in the middle. This CDR3 comprises 15 residues. Germline CDR1 is MGHRA and CDR2 is YSYEKL. This chain's CDR3 is CASSHRREINQPQHF. The CDR3 DNA follows: TGCGCCAGCAGCCATCGCAGGGAGATAAATCAGCCCCAGCATTTT.

This clonotype was observed a few times. The chain uses TRBV24-1 and TRBJ1-2; D not certain. The CDR3 loop spans 12 amino acids. The V gene lost 5 bases and the J gene lost 4 bases, with 7 bases spanning the gap. Germline lookup yields CDR1 KGHDR and CDR2 SFDVKD. The CDR3 is CATSARGYGYTF. The CDR3 region has the DNA TGTGCCACCAGTGCCCGTGGCTATGGCTACACCTTC.

The chain recombines TRBV3-1 with TRBJ2-3, with unresolved D. Germline V gene data show CDR1 as LGHDT and CDR2 as YNNKEL (reference sequence). V shed 5 bases and J shed 2 bases, with 8 bases lying between them. The CDR3 runs 13 residues. CDR3 nucleotides: TGTGCCAGCAGCTCCGTAACCACAGATACGCAGTATTTT. Translating it yields CASSSVTTDTQYF.

V gene TRBV30 combines with J gene TRBJ2-2; D is possibly TRBD1 (6 bases). Trimming cost V 7 bases and J 4 bases, with 16 bases left between them. The CDR3 consists of 14 residues. Germline V gene lookup returns CDR1 GTSNPN and CDR2 SVGIG (reference sequence). CDR3: CASRLPGATGELFF. The CDR3 coding sequence is TGTGCCTCGCGCTTGCCAGGGGCCACCGGGGAGCTGTTTTTT. Based on the CDR3 plus reference TRBV30 and TRBJ2-2, the full variable domain is SQTIHQWPATLVQPVGSPLSLECTVEGTSNPNLYWYRQAAGRGLQLLFYSVGIGQISSEVPQNLSASRPQDRQFILSSKKLLLSDSGFYLCASRLPGATGELFFGEGSRLTVL.

The CDR3, as DNA: TGCAGTGCTGACCCCGGGAACTATGGCTACACCTTC. Translation: CSADPGNYGYTF. The rearrangement joins TRBV20-1 to TRBJ1-2; the D is unclear. CDR1 DFQATT and CDR2 SNEGSKA come from the germline V gene (reference sequence). V lost 5 bases and J lost 2, with 9 bases in between. The CDR3 is 12 residues long.

Worth noting for this clonotype: At one end the junction does not follow the germline gene, possibly because of a read error. The rearrangement joins TRBV3-1 to TRBJ1-1; unclear D gene. From germline, CDR1 is LGHDT and CDR2 YNNKEL (reference sequence). This CDR3 has 15 amino acids. CDR3 coding DNA: TGCGCCAGCAGCTTCGGACGGACCTCCAACACTGAAGCTTTCTTT. It encodes CASSFGRTSNTEAFF.